The rows below give T cell receptor beta chains drawn from one sample of a study of T-cell reconstitution after alpha-beta-depleted transplantation in children. TCRdb analysed the PCR reads with MiXCR anew, one entry per CDR3 protein. Seen here are over 70,000 distinct CDR3 sequences, about 8% observed once, and the top ten hold 5.5% to 8.5%. The sample in question was PBMCs from the stem cell graft donor, obtained from the stem cell graft. Every receptor here comes from a human donor who donated a stem cell graft to a child with congenital amegakaryocytic thrombocytopenia. The CDR3 runs from the conserved cysteine through the conserved F or W. Fields, in order: J gene, clone size, D gene, V gene, CDR3 protein, CDR3 DNA. D genes are given only for firm matches. Some rows mark clone size as missing; the rest say once, few, many or name a class of expanded clone.

TRBJ2-7,many,.,TRBV6-1,CASRGDFSYEQYF,TGTGCCAGCCGAGGAGACTTTTCCTACGAGCAGTACTTC
TRBJ2-7,many,TRBD1,TRBV2,CASSVGDRVGEQYF,TGTGCCAGCAGTGTGGGGGACAGGGTGGGCGAGCAGTACTTC
TRBJ1-6,many,TRBD1,TRBV28,CASSPLQGQSNSPLHF,TGTGCCAGCAGTCCCCTGCAGGGACAGAGTAATTCACCCCTCCACTTT
TRBJ2-3,many,.,TRBV28,CASFRDTQYF,TGTGCCAGCTTTCGAGATACGCAGTATTTT
TRBJ1-2,many,TRBD1,TRBV5-1,CASSLEAGGGYTF,TGCGCCAGCAGCTTGGAGGCAGGGGGCGGCTACACCTTC
TRBJ1-1,many,.,TRBV9,CASSPWEVLGTEAFF,TGTGCCAGCAGCCCCTGGGAGGTATTGGGCACTGAAGCTTTCTTT
TRBJ2-1,many,.,TRBV10-3,CAISEPRPGLDEQFF,TGTGCCATCAGTGAGCCACGTCCGGGACTGGATGAGCAGTTCTTC
TRBJ2-1,many,.,TRBV3-1,CASSLRGARSYNEQFF,TGTGCCAGCAGTCTCAGGGGGGCGAGGAGCTACAATGAGCAGTTCTTC
TRBJ2-5,many,.,TRBV5-1,CASSLEGEETQYF,TGCGCCAGCAGCTTGGAAGGGGAAGAGACCCAGTACTTC
TRBJ2-2,many,.,TRBV5-1,CASSPLGRIGELFF,TGCGCCAGCAGCCCTTTGGGCAGGATCGGGGAGCTGTTTTTT
TRBJ2-1,many,.,TRBV20-1,CSAGGPPGNEQFF,TGCAGTGCTGGGGGACCCCCTGGGAATGAGCAGTTCTTC
TRBJ1-3,many,.,TRBV6-1,CASRGRFSGNTIYF,TGTGCCAGCAGAGGACGGTTCTCTGGAAACACCATATATTTT
TRBJ2-5,many,.,TRBV7-2,CASSRGSQETQYF,TGTGCCAGCAGCCGAGGGTCCCAAGAGACCCAGTACTTC
TRBJ1-1,many,.,TRBV4-1,CASSQDAGTINTEAFF,TGCGCCAGCAGCCAAGATGCGGGGACGATAAACACTGAAGCTTTCTTT
TRBJ2-7,few,TRBD1,TRBV6-5,CASSYSRGQGRPRPYEQYF,TGTGCCAGCAGTTACTCGCGGGGACAGGGCCGTCCCAGACCCTACGAGCAGTACTTC
TRBJ2-3,many,.,TRBV5-1,CASKETGDTQYF,TGCGCCAGCAAGGAAACGGGAGATACGCAGTATTTT
TRBJ1-6,many,.,TRBV4-1,CASSQTASPLHF,TGCGCCAGCAGCCAGACAGCTTCACCCCTCCACTTT
TRBJ2-7,many,.,TRBV7-9,CASSQSSYEQYF,TGTGCCAGCAGCCAAAGCTCCTACGAGCAGTACTTC
TRBJ2-2,many,.,TRBV5-1,CASSSSSTGELFF,TGCGCCAGCAGCTCATCTAGCACCGGGGAGCTGTTTTTT
TRBJ2-1,many,.,TRBV11-2,CASSSGSPYNEQFF,TGTGCCAGCAGCTCAGGGAGTCCTTACAATGAGCAGTTCTTC
TRBJ1-2,many,TRBD1,TRBV15,CATSRGSQGAYGYTF,TGTGCCACCAGCAGAGGCTCACAGGGGGCCTATGGCTACACCTTC
TRBJ2-1,few,.,TRBV29-1,CSVERDTDNEQFF,TGCAGCGTTGAACGGGACACCGACAATGAGCAGTTCTTC
TRBJ2-3,many,.,TRBV12-3/TRBV12-4,CASSLDSPSTDTQYF,TGTGCCAGCAGCCTGGACAGTCCTAGCACAGATACGCAGTATTTT
TRBJ2-7,many,.,TRBV18,CASSITGVSPYEQYF,TGTGCCAGCTCAATAACCGGGGTGAGCCCCTACGAGCAGTACTTC
TRBJ2-3,.,.,TRBV2,CASRRELARPLTDTQYF,TGTGCCAGCAGGAGAGAACTAGCCAGACCGCTCACAGATACGCAGTATTTT
TRBJ1-1,many,.,TRBV5-1,CASSYGPGMNTEAFF,TGCGCCAGCAGTTATGGACCGGGGATGAACACTGAAGCTTTCTTT
TRBJ1-5,many,TRBD1,TRBV12-3/TRBV12-4,CASSPGQERSPQHF,TGTGCCAGCAGCCCGGGACAGGAGAGGTCTCCCCAGCATTTT
TRBJ2-1,many,.,TRBV12-3/TRBV12-4,CASSDQTSHDEQFF,TGTGCCAGCAGTGACCAAACTAGTCACGATGAGCAGTTCTTC
TRBJ2-1,.,.,TRBV2,CASSEALFQGFF,TGTGCCAGCAGTGAAGCGCTATTCCAAGGGTTCTTC
TRBJ2-3,many,.,TRBV29-1,CSVVGLDSNTDTQYF,TGCAGCGTTGTGGGGTTGGACTCAAACACAGATACGCAGTATTTT
TRBJ1-1,many,TRBD1,TRBV5-1,CASSLPGQGTEAFF,TGCGCCAGCAGCTTGCCCGGACAGGGAACTGAAGCTTTCTTT
TRBJ2-3,many,.,TRBV11-3,CASSLGLNPSTDTQYF,TGTGCCAGCAGCTTGGGGCTTAATCCTAGCACAGATACGCAGTATTTT
TRBJ2-7,many,.,TRBV7-2,CASSLGHSSSYEQYF,TGTGCCAGCAGCTTAGGACATTCGAGCTCCTACGAGCAGTACTTC
TRBJ1-1,many,.,TRBV5-1,CASSSGTYRAEAFF,TGCGCCAGCAGCTCGGGCACATACCGCGCTGAAGCTTTCTTT
TRBJ1-1,many,.,TRBV3-1,CASSGDGNTEAFF,TGTGCCAGCTCCGGGGACGGGAACACTGAAGCTTTCTTT
TRBJ1-6,many,.,TRBV29-1,CSAASQRDSPLHF,TGCAGCGCCGCGAGTCAGAGGGATTCACCCCTCCACTTT
TRBJ2-3,many,.,TRBV5-1,CASSFSPGSTDTQYF,TGCGCCAGCAGCTTTTCTCCGGGGAGCACAGATACGCAGTATTTT
TRBJ2-2,many,TRBD1,TRBV5-1,CASSTGDRTNTGELFF,TGCGCCAGCAGCACTGGGGACAGGACGAACACCGGGGAGCTGTTTTTT